A selection of T cell receptor beta chains follows, all from one sample in a study of blood T cell repertoires in COVID-19. Produced via immunoSEQ multiplex PCR; TCRdb's table is partial and in-frame only. The top ten hold roughly 15% of the sample, which has about 180,000 clones, 65% to 90% seen once. What was sequenced was PBMCs or T cells enriched from blood (not recorded which). The receptor set was obtained from a man aged 45 to 65 who had recovered from COVID-19. Each CDR3 is given with its conserved first and last residue. Fields, in order: clone size, V gene, D gene, J gene, CDR3 DNA, CDR3 protein. A D gene is named only where the DNA matches it firmly. Not every row has a clone size; where given, it reads once, few, many or a size class.

.	TRBV4-1	.	TRBJ1-5	TGCGCCAGCAGCCAAGGACGTAAGGGAGATCAGCCCCAGCATTTT	CASSQGRKGDQPQHF
.	TRBV11-3	TRBD2	TRBJ2-1	TGTGCCAGCACCCCCCGGCTAGCGGGGCTTTACAATGAGCAGTTCTTC	CASTPRLAGLYNEQFF
.	TRBV18	.	TRBJ2-3	TGTGCCAGCTCGGAAGACAGTCTGCGCACAGATACGCAGTATTTT	CASSEDSLRTDTQYF
.	TRBV5-4	.	TRBJ2-5	TGTGCCAGCAGCTTCAGCCAAGAGACCCAGTACTTC	CASSFSQETQYF
.	TRBV6-5	.	TRBJ1-3	TGTGCCAGCATATTGGACAATGCGGCTGGAAACACCATATATTTT	CASILDNAAGNTIYF
.	TRBV7-8	TRBD1	TRBJ2-1	TGTGCCAGCAGCATAGACAGGGGGCTGACCAATGAGCAGTTCTTC	CASSIDRGLTNEQFF
.	TRBV6-5	TRBD1	TRBJ2-7	TGTGCCAGCAGGCTCGGGACAGGGGCTACCTACGAGCAGTACTTC	CASRLGTGATYEQYF
.	TRBV19	.	TRBJ2-7	TGTGCCAGTACCATAGGAGCGGGTAGCTCCTACGAGCAGTACTTC	CASTIGAGSSYEQYF
few	TRBV12-1	.	TRBJ1-3	TGTGCCAGCAGCAGGAAACAGGGCTCTGGAAACACCATATATTTT	CASSRKQGSGNTIYF
.	TRBV5-4	.	TRBJ2-2	TGTGCCAGCAGCTCTTGGTACAATACCGGGGAGCTGTTTTTT	CASSSWYNTGELFF
.	TRBV12-5	.	TRBJ2-7	TGTGCTAGTGCCGAACTTACCTACTCCTACGAGCAGTACTTC	CASAELTYSYEQYF
.	TRBV24-1	.	TRBJ1-3	TGTGCCACCGACTACCTAATGAGCTCTGGAAACACCATATATTTT	CATDYLMSSGNTIYF
.	TRBV5-4	TRBD1	TRBJ1-2	TGTGCCAGCAGGGCCGGGACAGGGCATTATGGCTACACCTTC	CASRAGTGHYGYTF